The 12 T cell receptor beta chains reported below all come from one sample, sequenced in a study of human T cells and chemical hapten exposure. Each CDR3 protein is one row after TCRdb ran MiXCR on the RACE reads. The sample carries more than 80,000 distinct CDR3 sequences, about 12% recorded once. The time point was: pre-sensitization, week 0. Treatment indicated: therapeutic diphenylcyclopropenone sensitization with weekly scalp DPC. The material was whole blood, obtained in connection with sensitization to the hapten diphenylcyclopropenone (DPC). Receptors originate from a woman between 45 and 65 years old with alopecia areata. Some clones in this sample may be carry-over from other donors' samples.

The chain recombines TRBV10-3 with TRBJ2-2; weak D call: TRBD1 (6 bases). Per germline, CDR1 ENHRY and CDR2 SYGVKD. The CDR3 is 14 residues long. The V end was cut by 7 bases, the J end by 2 bases, with 11 bases between. The CDR3 DNA reads as TGTGCCATCACTGGACAGCAAAACACCGGGGAGCTGTTTTTT. It encodes CAITGQQNTGELFF.

J is TRBJ1-1 and V is TRBV10-3; the D gene is possibly TRBD1 (5 bases). The CDR3 spans 14 residues. Trimming shortened V by 6 bases and J by 2 bases, and 13 bases separated the two germline ends. CDR1 is ENHRY, CDR2 SYGVKD, per germline. CDR3 sequence reads: CAISGGGFNTEAFF. In DNA, the CDR3 is TGTGCCATCAGCGGGGGAGGGTTCAACACTGAAGCTTTCTTT.

This clonotype was seen a handful of times. This rearrangement joins TRBV11-3 to TRBJ2-1; 11 bases match TRBD2. The germline V gene has CDR1 SGHNT and CDR2 YENEEA. J gave up 0 bases and V 5 bases, and 9 bases lay outside the gene matches. This CDR3 is 18 amino acids long. For the CDR3, the DNA is TGTGCCAGCAGCCCCGGGACTAGCGGACCAGACTCCTACAATGAGCAGTTCTTC. This gives the protein CASSPGTSGPDSYNEQFF.

This clonotype has ten or more counts. This chain uses TRBV29-1 with TRBJ1-2; perhaps TRBD1 as D (6 bases). Trimming shortened V by 7 bases and J by 4 bases, and 13 bases separated the two germline ends. From germline, CDR1 is SQVTM and CDR2 ANQGSEA. The CDR3 totals 12 residues. The CDR3 DNA follows: TGCAGCGCCCGGCAGGGGACCTATGGCTACACCTTC. This translates into CSARQGTYGYTF.

Ten or more counts support this clonotype. The chain recombines TRBV7-6 with TRBJ1-5; D gene uncertain. The CDR3 consists of 14 residues. The germline gives CDR1 SGHVS, CDR2 FNYEAQ. Trimming cost V 2 bases and J 9 bases, with 14 bases left between them. Here the CDR3 DNA reads TGTGCCAGCAGCTTAACTCCCGACGGCGTGCCCCAGCATTTT. Translated: CASSLTPDGVPQHF.

V and J are TRBV20-1 and TRBJ1-5, with no clear D. This CDR3 contains 14 residues. Germline V gives CDR1 DFQATT, CDR2 SNEGSKA (reference sequence). Trimming pared 3 bases from V and 0 bases from J, leaving 9 bases between. CDR3 sequence: CSASKGNSNQPQHF. The CDR3 nucleotides read TGCAGTGCTAGTAAAGGTAATAGCAATCAGCCCCAGCATTTT.

This clonotype came up a few times. The V call is TRBV28, the J call TRBJ2-7; D is ambiguous. Trimming took 5 bases from V and 9 from J, leaving 11 bases between them. CDR1 and CDR2 (germline): MDHEN, SYDVKM. The CDR3 runs to 11 residues. CDR3 sequence (DNA): TGTGCCAGCAGTGAACGAGACGGGCAGTACTTC. It is translated as CASSERDGQYF.

There are a few counts of this clonotype. The chain has TRBV6-6 and TRBJ1-3; D perhaps matches TRBD1 (5 bases). The CDR3 has 12 amino acids. CDR1 is MNHNY and CDR2 is SVGAGI in the germline V gene (reference sequence). Trimming left V 4 bases short and J 8 bases short, with 9 bases between. CDR3 sequence (DNA): TGTGCCAGCAGTTGGGGAGGGGACACCATATATTTT. Translated, it gives CASSWGGDTIYF.

This clonotype has a handful of counts. The chain is built from TRBV28 and TRBJ1-5, with a weak D call TRBD1 (5 bases). Trimming removed 8 bases from V and 0 bases from J, with 11 bases in between. This CDR3 spans 14 amino acids. Germline V gene sequence: CDR1 MDHEN, CDR2 SYDVKM. This chain's CDR3 is CASGGVDSNQPQHF. In DNA form, the CDR3 reads TGTGCCAGCGGGGGGGTCGATAGCAATCAGCCCCAGCATTTT.

This chain's CDR3 is CASSPPMEGEGNQPQHF. Written as DNA, the CDR3 is TGTGCCAGCTCACCACCCATGGAGGGGGAGGGGAATCAGCCCCAGCATTTT. The chain couples TRBV18 to TRBJ1-5; D is perhaps TRBD1 (6 bases). The CDR3 consists of 17 residues. The V gene lost 0 bases and the J gene lost 4 bases, with 16 bases spanning the gap. Germline V gene sequence: CDR1 KGHSH, CDR2 LQKENI.

The chain links TRBV25-1 to TRBJ2-3; D unresolved. Trimming shortened V by 3 bases and J by 8 bases, and 6 bases separated the two germline ends. Germline V lookup: CDR1 MGHDK, CDR2 SYGVNS. This CDR3 has 11 residues. The CDR3 nucleotides are TGTGCCAGCAGTGACCCTCGTACGCAGTATTTT. Protein product: CASSDPRTQYF.

DNA of the CDR3: TGTGCCAGCAGCTTAGTGGCGGGGACAGAGACCCAGTACTTC. It yields the protein CASSLVAGTETQYF. The chain carries TRBV7-2 and TRBJ2-5, with D possibly being TRBD2 (6 bases). The germline gives CDR1 SGHTA, CDR2 FQGNSA. V lost 1 base and J 4 bases, leaving 10 bases between the germline ends. CDR3 length: 14 residues.